The 26 T cell receptor beta chains in this list originate from one sample, sequenced in a study of Ad26.COV2.S vaccination and SARS-CoV-2 variants. Treatment defined: around 19 received Ad26.COV2.S at low or high dose, single or two shots; about 5 received placebo; per-sample allocation not given. The study sampled participants on day 63 after the first vaccine or placebo injection. The method was immunoSEQ multiplex PCR; TCRdb's version includes in-frame clones alone and lacks a portion of them. The profile shows fewer than 900,000 clones, around 92% of them singletons. The starting material was peripheral blood, obtained in a trial of Ad26.COV2.S vaccine versus placebo. The receptor set was obtained from a person aged 18-60 years who received the Ad26.COV2.S COVID-19 vaccine or a placebo.

V gene TRBV7-9 combines with J gene TRBJ1-5; 10 bases fit TRBD1. This CDR3 spans 17 amino acids. Germline V gene lookup returns CDR1 SEHNR and CDR2 FQNEAQ (reference sequence). V was clipped by 1 base and J by 4 bases; unmatched bases: 7. Here the CDR3 reads CASSLGTGGAWNQPQHF. In DNA form, the CDR3 reads TGTGCCAGCAGCTTAGGGACAGGGGGGGCGTGGAATCAGCCCCAGCATTTT.

The chain has TRBV2 and TRBJ1-2; 7 bases line up with TRBD1. Per the germline V gene, CDR1 is SNHLY and CDR2 is FYNNEI. The CDR3 spans 15 residues. V lost 4 bases, J lost 4 bases, and 9 bases stayed unmatched. The CDR3 is CASSGRTGALYGYTF. The CDR3 bases are TGTGCCAGCAGTGGCCGGACAGGCGCACTCTATGGCTACACCTTC. The full variable domain, with the rest looked up from reference TRBV2 and TRBJ1-2, is EPEVTQTPSHQVTQMGQEVILRCVPISNHLYFYWYRQILGQKVEFLVSFYNNEISEKSEIFDDQFSVERPDGSNFTLKIRSTKLEDSAMYFCASSGRTGALYGYTFGSGTRLTVV.

The rearrangement uses TRBV21-1 and TRBJ2-1; the DNA was not compared with TRBD1, the D call given in the table. TRBV21-1 is deemed a pseudogene. The length of the CDR3 is 12 residues. The DNA for the CDR3 is TGTGCCAGCAGCGACACCTGCGATGAGCAGTTCTTC. This codes for CASSDTCDEQFF.

This sequence joins TRBV6-5 and TRBJ2-2, with a tentative D call TRBD2 (6 bases). Looked up from germline, CDR1 is MNHEY and CDR2 is SVGAGI. This CDR3 region has 16 residues. Between the trimmed V and J ends, which lost 2 bases and 5 bases, there was a span of 15 bases. CDR3 sequence: CASSYPLRGWTGELFF. The CDR3 DNA is TGTGCCAGCAGTTACCCCCTTCGGGGGTGGACCGGGGAGCTGTTTTTT.

V usage is TRBV12-3 or TRBV12-4 and J usage is TRBJ2-5, with D uncertain. This CDR3 comprises 13 residues. Trimming removed 4 bases at V and 1 base at J, with 7 bases between. The CDR3 spells CASSSYSQETQYF. CDR3 bases: TGTGCCAGCAGTTCATACAGCCAAGAGACCCAGTACTTC.

The V gene is TRBV19, the J gene TRBJ2-7; a possible D gene is TRBD2 (6 bases). CDR3 length: 15 residues. In germline, CDR1 is LNHDA, CDR2 SQIVND (reference sequence). Trimming stripped 0 bases from V and 4 bases from J, with 13 bases between. For the CDR3, the DNA is TGTGCCAGTAGTATAGATCCGGGGAGCGGGTACGAGCAGTACTTC. This codes for CASSIDPGSGYEQYF. The entire variable domain, with the rest obtained from reference TRBV19 and TRBJ2-7, is as follows: DGGITQSPKYLFRKEGQNVTLSCEQNLNHDAMYWYRQDPGQGLRLIYYSQIVNDFQKGDIAEGYSVSREKKESFPLTVTSAQKNPTAFYLCASSIDPGSGYEQYFGPGTRLTVT.

The V gene is TRBV18, the J gene TRBJ1-2; 7 bases map to TRBD1. The CDR3 is 14 amino acids. The V and J ends lost 0 bases and 6 bases, in that order; junction bases with no gene match: 4. Germline loops: CDR1 KGHSH, CDR2 LQKENI. CDR3 region: CASSPPSRGDGYTF. The CDR3 nucleotides read TGTGCCAGCTCACCACCGTCCAGGGGGGATGGCTACACCTTC.

J is TRBJ2-2 and V is TRBV19; 7 nucleotides line up with TRBD2. Germline lookup yields CDR1 LNHDA and CDR2 SQIVND (reference sequence). J lost 5 bases, V lost 7 bases, and 4 bases had no gene match. The CDR3 extends over 13 amino acids. CDR3 amino acids: CASKGGGTGELFF. CDR3 sequence (DNA): TGTGCCAGTAAGGGCGGGGGAACCGGGGAGCTGTTTTTT.

This sequence joins TRBV6-2 or TRBV6-3 and TRBJ1-5, with 8 bases matching TRBD1. CDR3 length: 15 amino acids. Germline trimming cut 5 bases from V and 4 bases from J; bases unmatched to any gene: 7. From germline, CDR1 is MNHEY and CDR2 SVGEGT. For the CDR3, the DNA is TGTGCCAGCAGTCAGACAGGGGTCCCAAATCAGCCCCAGCATTTT. It specifies CASSQTGVPNQPQHF.

A single count supports this clone. The chain links TRBV7-2 to TRBJ2-2; D remains unclear. With 1 base removed from V and 0 bases from J, the gap between germline ends came to 6 bases. CDR3 length: 15 amino acids. Germline V gives CDR1 SGHTA, CDR2 FQGNSA. The CDR3 protein is CASSLDYANTGELFF. CDR3 bases: TGTGCCAGCAGCTTAGATTACGCGAACACCGGGGAGCTGTTTTTT.

The J gene is TRBJ2-1, the V gene TRBV10-3, with D possibly being TRBD1 (5 bases). Germline CDR1 and CDR2: ENHRY and SYGVKD. CDR3 length: 11 residues. V was trimmed by 7 bases and J by 6 bases, leaving 7 bases between them. CDR3 region: CAIKGSNEQFF. CDR3 bases: TGTGCCATCAAGGGGTCCAATGAGCAGTTCTTC.

This clone has a single count. The rearrangement uses TRBV2 and TRBJ2-5; 7 bases line up with TRBD1. The CDR3 runs to 15 residues. Germline V CDR1 and CDR2: SNHLY, FYNNEI. Trimming took 5 bases from V and 3 from J; bases not matched to a gene: 9. This CDR3 is CASSPRGRREETQYF. The CDR3 coding sequence is TGTGCCAGCAGTCCAAGGGGGCGCAGGGAAGAGACCCAGTACTTC.

The chain uses TRBV19 and TRBJ2-1; 9 bases are a match to TRBD2. There are 15 residues in the CDR3. After removal of 7 bases from V and 6 bases from J, the junction contained 10 bases not matched to a gene. Germline CDR1 LNHDA, CDR2 SQIVND (reference sequence). CDR3 bases: TGTGCCAGTACTAAGGGAGTAGCGGGGGCCAATGAGCAGTTCTTC. This gives the protein CASTKGVAGANEQFF.

The chain links TRBV7-6 to TRBJ1-1; a weak D match, TRBD1 (5 bases). The germline V and J ends were trimmed by 1 base and 5 bases, with 11 bases remaining between them. Looked up from germline, CDR1 is SGHVS and CDR2 is FNYEAQ. This CDR3 region has 14 residues. In DNA form, the CDR3 reads TGTGCCAGCAGCTTAGAGTGGGGGGGGACTGAAGCTTTCTTT. Its translation is CASSLEWGGTEAFF.

V and J are TRBV30 and TRBJ2-7; TRBD1 aligns across 10 bases. The trim removed 5 bases at V and 1 base at J, leaving 2 bases unmatched. CDR1 is GTSNPN and CDR2 is SVGIG in the germline V gene (reference sequence). This CDR3 spans 13 amino acids. CDR3 bases: TGTGCCTGGCGACAGGGGGCATCCTACGAGCAGTACTTC. Protein product: CAWRQGASYEQYF.

V and J are TRBV6-5 and TRBJ2-1; no firm D call. Germline CDR1 MNHEY, CDR2 SVGAGI. Trimming pared 4 bases from V and 8 bases from J, leaving 12 bases between. CDR3 length equals 13 residues. CDR3 region: CASSSTNEHEQFF. In DNA form, the CDR3 reads TGTGCCAGCAGTTCAACGAATGAGCATGAGCAGTTCTTC.

With respect to this clone: Different DNA sequences within this sample yield the same CDR3. The gene calls are TRBV30 and TRBJ2-6; D is undetermined. Germline V gene sequence: CDR1 GTSNPN, CDR2 SVGIG (reference sequence). Deletions cut 2 bases from V and 3 bases from J, with 5 bases between. This CDR3 region has 13 residues. The CDR3 here is CAWSRGGANVLTF. CDR3 nucleotide sequence: TGTGCCTGGAGTCGAGGTGGGGCCAACGTCCTGACTTTC.

The V gene is TRBV24-1, the J gene TRBJ2-1, with 15 bases aligning to TRBD2. This CDR3 is 16 amino acids long. V shed 4 bases, J shed 8 bases, and the junction held 5 bases outside the gene matches. Germline V gene sequence: CDR1 KGHDR, CDR2 SFDVKD. CDR3 nucleotides: TGTGCCACCAGTGACCCAGGACTAGCGGGGGGGGATGAGCAGTTCTTC. It yields the protein CATSDPGLAGGDEQFF.

J is TRBJ2-1 and V is TRBV5-5; 7 bases fit TRBD2. The V segment lost 1 base and the J segment 4 bases; nucleotides outside the gene matches: 5. The CDR3 runs 15 residues. Germline V lookup: CDR1 SGHKS, CDR2 YYEKEE (reference sequence). CDR3 sequence (DNA): TGTGCCAGCAGCTTGCAACTAGCGCCGTACAATGAGCAGTTCTTC. Amino acid sequence: CASSLQLAPYNEQFF.

The chain links TRBV12-3 or TRBV12-4 to TRBJ2-5; D is possibly TRBD2 (6 bases). V was cut by 10 bases and J by 4 bases, with 13 bases left in between. The CDR3 totals 12 residues. CDR3 region: CATARGRETQYF. For the CDR3, the DNA is TGTGCCACCGCCCGGGGGAGAGAGACCCAGTACTTC.

The chain uses TRBV14 and TRBJ1-2; unclear D gene. V lost 0 bases, J lost 7 bases, and 9 bases lay in between. CDR1 is SGHDN and CDR2 is FVKESK in the germline V gene. The CDR3 contains 13 residues. The CDR3 spells CASSQDPGRGYTF. The CDR3 coding sequence is TGTGCCAGCAGCCAAGACCCCGGACGTGGCTACACCTTC. The full variable domain, rest sourced from reference TRBV14 and TRBJ1-2, is EAGVTQFPSHSVIEKGQTVTLRCDPISGHDNLYWYRRVMGKEIKFLLHFVKESKQDESGMPNNRFLAERTGGTYSTLKVQPAELEDSGVYFCASSQDPGRGYTFGSGTRLTVV.

The chain has TRBV7-7 and TRBJ2-2, with 10 bases that match TRBD1. From germline, CDR1 is SSHAT and CDR2 FNYEAQ (reference sequence). Unmatched junction bases numbered 4, after V lost 2 bases and J lost 7 bases. There are 15 residues in the CDR3. For the CDR3, the DNA is TGTGCCAGCAGCTTACCGGGACAGGGGAGCGGGGAGCTGTTTTTT. Translated: CASSLPGQGSGELFF.

The rearrangement uses TRBV5-6 and TRBJ2-2; no firm D call. The CDR3 covers 12 residues. CDR1 is SGHDT, CDR2 YYEEEE, per germline. The V and J ends lost 2 bases and 5 bases respectively, with 4 bases between them. In nucleotides, the CDR3 is TGTGCCAGCAGCTTTAATACCGGGGAGCTGTTTTTT. Translating gives CASSFNTGELFF.

As DNA, the CDR3 is TGTGCCAGCAGCTTAGCGGGGGGGCCTTGGGACGAGCAGTACTTC. Translating it yields CASSLAGGPWDEQYF. J is TRBJ2-7 and V is TRBV7-2; D perhaps matches TRBD2 (7 bases). The CDR3 totals 15 residues. CDR1 and CDR2 (germline): SGHTA, FQGNSA. The V end lost 0 bases, the J end lost 5 bases, and 14 bases lay between the germline ends.

This clone has only one observation. This chain connects TRBV11-3 to TRBJ2-1, with 13 bases matching TRBD2. Germline CDR1 is SGHNT and CDR2 is YENEEA. This CDR3 has 19 amino acids. The V gene end was trimmed by 5 bases and the J gene end by 0 bases; junction bases not matched to a gene: 10. CDR3 loop: CASSAAGTSGTSSYNEQFF. The CDR3, as DNA: TGTGCCAGCAGCGCGGCCGGGACTAGCGGGACGAGCTCCTACAATGAGCAGTTCTTC.

The CDR3, as DNA: TGTGCCAGCAGCCAATTGTCCGTTAACTATGGCTACACCTTC. Translating gives CASSQLSVNYGYTF. The chain carries TRBV3-1 (or the pseudogene TRBV3-2) and TRBJ1-2; no clear D. Germline CDR1 LGHDT, CDR2 YNNKEL (reference sequence). Trimming removed 2 bases from V and 1 base from J, with 8 bases in between. The CDR3 is 14 residues long.